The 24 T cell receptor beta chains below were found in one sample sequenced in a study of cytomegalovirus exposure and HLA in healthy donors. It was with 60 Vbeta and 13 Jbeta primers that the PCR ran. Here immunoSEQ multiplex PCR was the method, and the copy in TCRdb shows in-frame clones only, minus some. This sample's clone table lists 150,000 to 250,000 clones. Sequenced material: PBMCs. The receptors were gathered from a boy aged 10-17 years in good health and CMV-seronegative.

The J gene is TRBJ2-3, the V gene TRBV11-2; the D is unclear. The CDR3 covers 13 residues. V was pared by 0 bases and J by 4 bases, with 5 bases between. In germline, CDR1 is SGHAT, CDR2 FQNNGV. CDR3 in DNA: TGTGCCAGCAGCTTAGATCCCGCAGATACGCAGTATTTT. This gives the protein CASSLDPADTQYF.

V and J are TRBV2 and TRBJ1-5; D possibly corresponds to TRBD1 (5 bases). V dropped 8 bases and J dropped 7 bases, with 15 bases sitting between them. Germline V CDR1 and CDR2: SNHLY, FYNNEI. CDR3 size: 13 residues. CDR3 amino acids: CASGDSFYQPQHF. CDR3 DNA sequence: TGTGCCAGCGGAGACAGTTTTTACCAGCCCCAGCATTTT.

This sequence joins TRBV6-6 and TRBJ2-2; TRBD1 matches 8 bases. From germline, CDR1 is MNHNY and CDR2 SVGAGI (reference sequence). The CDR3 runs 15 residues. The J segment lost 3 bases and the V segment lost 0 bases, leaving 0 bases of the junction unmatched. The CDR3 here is CASSYSGQDTGELFF. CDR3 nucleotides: TGTGCCAGCAGTTACTCGGGACAGGACACCGGGGAGCTGTTTTTT.

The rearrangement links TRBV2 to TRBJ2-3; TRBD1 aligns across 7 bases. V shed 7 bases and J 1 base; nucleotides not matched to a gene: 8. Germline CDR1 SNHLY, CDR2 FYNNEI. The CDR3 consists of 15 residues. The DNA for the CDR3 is TGTGCCAGCATCGAGAGGACAGGCGGCACAGATACGCAGTATTTT. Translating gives CASIERTGGTDTQYF.

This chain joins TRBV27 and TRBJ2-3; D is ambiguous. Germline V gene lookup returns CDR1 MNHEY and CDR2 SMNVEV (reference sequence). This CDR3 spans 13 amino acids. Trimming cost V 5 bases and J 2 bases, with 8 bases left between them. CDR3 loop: CASSPPYTDTQYF. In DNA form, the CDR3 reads TGTGCCAGCAGTCCCCCCTACACAGATACGCAGTATTTT.

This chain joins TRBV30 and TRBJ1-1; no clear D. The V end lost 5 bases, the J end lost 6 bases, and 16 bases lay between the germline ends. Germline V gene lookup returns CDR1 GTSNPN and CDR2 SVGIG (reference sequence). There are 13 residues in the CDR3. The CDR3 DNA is TGTGCCTGGGGCTATTCAGGAGGCGCTGAAGCTTTCTTT. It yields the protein CAWGYSGGAEAFF. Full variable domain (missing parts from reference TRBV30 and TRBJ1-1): SQTIHQWPATLVQPVGSPLSLECTVEGTSNPNLYWYRQAAGRGLQLLFYSVGIGQISSEVPQNLSASRPQDRQFILSSKKLLLSDSGFYLCAWGYSGGAEAFFGQGTRLTVV.

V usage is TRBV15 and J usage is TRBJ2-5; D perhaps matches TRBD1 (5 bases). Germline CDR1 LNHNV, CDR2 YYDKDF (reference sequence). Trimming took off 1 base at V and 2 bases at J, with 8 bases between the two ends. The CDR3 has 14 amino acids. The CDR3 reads CATSRGTNQETQYF. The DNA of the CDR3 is TGTGCCACCAGCAGAGGGACAAATCAAGAGACCCAGTACTTC.

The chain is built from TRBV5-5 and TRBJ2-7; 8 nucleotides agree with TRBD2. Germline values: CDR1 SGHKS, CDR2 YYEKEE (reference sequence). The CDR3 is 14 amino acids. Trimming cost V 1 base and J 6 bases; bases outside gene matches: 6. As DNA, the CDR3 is TGTGCCAGCAGCTTGAGCGGGAGCAACTTCGAGCAGTACTTC. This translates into CASSLSGSNFEQYF.

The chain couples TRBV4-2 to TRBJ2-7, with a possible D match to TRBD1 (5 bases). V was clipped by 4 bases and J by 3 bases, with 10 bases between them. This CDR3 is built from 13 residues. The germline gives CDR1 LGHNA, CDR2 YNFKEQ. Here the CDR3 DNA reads TGTGCCAGCAGCCGTACAGGAAACTACGAGCAGTACTTC. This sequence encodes CASSRTGNYEQYF.

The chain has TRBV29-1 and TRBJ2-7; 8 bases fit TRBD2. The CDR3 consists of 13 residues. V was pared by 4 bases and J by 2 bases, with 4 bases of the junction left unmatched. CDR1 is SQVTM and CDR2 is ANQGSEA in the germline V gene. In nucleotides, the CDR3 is TGCAGCGTTGTGGCGGGGGGCACCTACGAGCAGTACTTC. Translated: CSVVAGGTYEQYF.

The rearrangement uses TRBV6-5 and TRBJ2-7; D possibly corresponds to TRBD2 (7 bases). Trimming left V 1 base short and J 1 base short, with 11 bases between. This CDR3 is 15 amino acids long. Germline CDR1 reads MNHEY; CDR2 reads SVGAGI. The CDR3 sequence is CASSYWGGASYEQYF. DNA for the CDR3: TGTGCCAGCAGTTACTGGGGGGGGGCTTCCTACGAGCAGTACTTC.

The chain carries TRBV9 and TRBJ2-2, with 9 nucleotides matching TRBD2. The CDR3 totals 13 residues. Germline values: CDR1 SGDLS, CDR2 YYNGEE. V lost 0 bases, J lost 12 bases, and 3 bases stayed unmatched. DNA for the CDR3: TGTGCCAGCAGCGTAGAAGCGGGGGGCCAGCTGTTTTTT. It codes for CASSVEAGGQLFF.

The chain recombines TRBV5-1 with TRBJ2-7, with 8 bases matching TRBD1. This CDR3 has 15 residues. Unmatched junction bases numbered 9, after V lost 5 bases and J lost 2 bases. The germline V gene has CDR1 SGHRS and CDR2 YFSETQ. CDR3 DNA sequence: TGCGCCAGCAGAGTAGGACAGGGACGGGCCTACGAGCAGTACTTC. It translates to CASRVGQGRAYEQYF.

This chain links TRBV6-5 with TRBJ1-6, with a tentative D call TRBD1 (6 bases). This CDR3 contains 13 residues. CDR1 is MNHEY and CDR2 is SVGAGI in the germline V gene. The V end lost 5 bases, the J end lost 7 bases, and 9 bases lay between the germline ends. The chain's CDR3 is CASSRTDNSPLHF. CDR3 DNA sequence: TGTGCCAGCAGTAGGACAGACAATTCACCCCTCCACTTT.

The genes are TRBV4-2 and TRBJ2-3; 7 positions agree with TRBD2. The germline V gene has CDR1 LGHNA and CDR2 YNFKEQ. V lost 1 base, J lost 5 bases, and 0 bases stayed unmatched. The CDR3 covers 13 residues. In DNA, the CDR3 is TGTGCCAGCAGCCAAGGGGGGGGAGATACGCAGTATTTT. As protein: CASSQGGGDTQYF.

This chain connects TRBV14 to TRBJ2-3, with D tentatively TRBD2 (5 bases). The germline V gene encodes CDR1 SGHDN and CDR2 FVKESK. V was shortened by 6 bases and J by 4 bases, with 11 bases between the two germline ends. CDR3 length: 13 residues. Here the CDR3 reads CASSTEGSDTQYF. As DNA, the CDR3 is TGTGCCAGCAGTACCGAGGGCTCAGATACGCAGTATTTT.

The CDR3 DNA reads as TGCGCCAGCAGCTTGGCCGGGAGCGTCTCCGGGGAGCTGTTTTTT. As protein: CASSLAGSVSGELFF. J is TRBJ2-2 and V is TRBV5-1, with a tentative D call TRBD2 (6 bases). V lost 0 bases, J lost 6 bases, and 12 bases lay in between. This CDR3 has 15 residues. The germline V gene has CDR1 SGHRS and CDR2 YFSETQ.

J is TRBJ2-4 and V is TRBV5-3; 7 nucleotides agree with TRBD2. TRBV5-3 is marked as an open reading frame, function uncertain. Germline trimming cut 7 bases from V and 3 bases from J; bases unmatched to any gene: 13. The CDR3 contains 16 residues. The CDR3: CARPLGGESCKNIQYF. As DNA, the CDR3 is TGTGCCAGACCCCTGGGGGGGGAATCGTGCAAAAACATTCAGTACTTC.

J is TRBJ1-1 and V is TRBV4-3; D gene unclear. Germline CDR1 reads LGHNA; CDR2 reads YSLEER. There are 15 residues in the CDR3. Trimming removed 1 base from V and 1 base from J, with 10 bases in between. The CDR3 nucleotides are TGCGCCAGCAGCCAAGTCGTCTCTCGGAACACTGAAGCTTTCTTT. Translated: CASSQVVSRNTEAFF.

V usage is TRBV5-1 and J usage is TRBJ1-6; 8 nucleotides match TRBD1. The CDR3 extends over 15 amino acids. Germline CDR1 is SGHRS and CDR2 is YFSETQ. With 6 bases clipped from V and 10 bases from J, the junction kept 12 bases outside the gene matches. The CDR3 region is CASKGGGDRGSPLHF. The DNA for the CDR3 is TGCGCCAGCAAGGGTGGGGGTGACAGGGGCTCACCCCTCCACTTT.

CDR3 sequence: CASRGGLSYEQYF. DNA for the CDR3: TGTGCCAGCAGGGGGGGGCTAAGCTACGAGCAGTACTTC. The chain uses TRBV6-1 and TRBJ2-7, with a weak D call TRBD2 (7 bases). Germline CDR1 reads MNHNS; CDR2 reads SASEGT. The CDR3 covers 13 residues. Deletions cut 6 bases from V and 3 bases from J, with 12 bases between.

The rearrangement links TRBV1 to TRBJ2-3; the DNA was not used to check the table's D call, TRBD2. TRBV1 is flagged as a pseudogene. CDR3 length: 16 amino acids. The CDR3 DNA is TGCACCAGCAGCCAAGGCCCTAGCGGAAGCACAGATACGCAGTATTTT. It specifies CTSSQGPSGSTDTQYF.

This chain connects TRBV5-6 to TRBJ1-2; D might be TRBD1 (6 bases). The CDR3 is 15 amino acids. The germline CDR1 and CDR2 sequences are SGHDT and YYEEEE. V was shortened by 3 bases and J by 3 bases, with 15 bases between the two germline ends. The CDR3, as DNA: TGTGCCAGCAGCTCCACAGGGTTCAGAGACTATGGCTACACCTTC. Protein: CASSSTGFRDYGYTF. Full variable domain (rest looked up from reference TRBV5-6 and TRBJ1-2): DAGVTQSPTHLIKTRGQQVTLRCSPKSGHDTVSWYQQALGQGPQFIFQYYEEEERQRGNFPDRFSGHQFPNYSSELNVNALLLGDSALYLCASSSTGFRDYGYTFGSGTRLTVV.

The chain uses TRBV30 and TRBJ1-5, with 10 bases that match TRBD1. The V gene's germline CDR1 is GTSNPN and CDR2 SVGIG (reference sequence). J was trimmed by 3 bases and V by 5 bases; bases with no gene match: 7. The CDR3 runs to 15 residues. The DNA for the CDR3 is TGTGCCTGGGATCCGGGACAGGGGTACAATCAGCCCCAGCATTTT. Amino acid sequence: CAWDPGQGYNQPQHF.